This TCR beta chain comes out of a study of Graves' ophthalmopathy and Graves' hyperthyroidism. Overall study findings and caveats: Researchers report that a 13-signature model separated ophthalmopathy from stable hyperthyroidism, posting almost 90% sensitivity and roughly 81% specificity. Among expanded thyroid clonotypes above 0.001 frequency, most also occurred in blood.

Amplified material comprised TCR beta CDR3 regions derived from RNA transcripts. First-round RT-PCR used HTBI primers; second-round multiplex PCR followed. MiXCR, run by TCRdb on the multiplex PCR reads, gives a single entry per CDR3 protein. Altogether approximately 210,000 distinct CDR3 sequences are present, 25% to 35% being singletons, with the ten largest covering about 9.3%. The CDR3 has 14 amino acids. With 1 base clipped from V and 3 bases from J, the junction kept 3 bases outside the gene matches. CDR1 is MNHEY, CDR2 SMNVEV, per germline (reference sequence). This clonotype has a count of ten or more. Its target is not known.

Sequenced: peripheral blood. J is TRBJ2-7 and V is TRBV27, with 7 bases lining up with TRBD1. The origin of this receptor is a man aged 45-65 years with Graves' ophthalmopathy. CDR3 nucleotides: TGTGCCAGCAGTTTATGGACAGGCAGCTACGAGCAGTACTTC. This translates into CASSLWTGSYEQYF.